This T cell receptor (beta chain) was recorded in a study of blood T cell repertoires in COVID-19. Using immunoSEQ multiplex PCR, the repertoire was profiled, and TCRdb retains in-frame clones only, with some absent. The sample holds more than 60,000 clones, roughly 78% seen once. The ends lost 3 bases at V and 4 bases at J; junction bases unmatched: 5. The CDR3 extends over 14 amino acids. CDR1 is SEHNR and CDR2 is FQNEAQ in the germline V gene (reference sequence). This clone appeared a few times. Sequencing input: peripheral blood. This TCR was recovered from a man in his sixties with acute or convalescent COVID-19. This chain connects TRBV7-9 to TRBJ1-2, with 7 bases fitting TRBD1. The CDR3 protein is CASSLEGAGYGYTF. DNA for the CDR3: TGTGCCAGCAGCTTGGAGGGGGCGGGCTATGGCTACACCTTC.